The T cell receptor beta chain described here comes from a study of control samples from healthy donors and cancer patients. The assay was immunoSEQ multiplex PCR, and TCRdb's table has in-frame clones only and misses some. The table has 150,000 to 200,000 clones, around 90% seen once. The sequence derives from a woman in her thirties or forties in good health. The specimen sequenced was blood.

The CDR3 coding sequence is TGTGCCAGCAGCTTAGCGGATGGCGGGGGGGACACAGATACGCAGTATTTT. This translates into CASSLADGGGDTDTQYF. The genes are TRBV7-9 and TRBJ2-3; TRBD2 aligns across 9 bases. With V trimmed by 0 bases and J by 2 bases, 6 bases remained unmatched. This CDR3 region has 17 residues. Germline V gene sequence: CDR1 SEHNR, CDR2 FQNEAQ (reference sequence). Filled out from reference TRBV7-9 and TRBJ2-3, the complete variable domain reads DTGVSQNPRHKITKRGQNVTFRCDPISEHNRLYWYRQTLGQGPEFLTYFQNEAQLEKSRLLSDRFSAERPKGSFSTLEIQRTEQGDSAMYLCASSLADGGGDTDTQYFGPGTRLTVL.